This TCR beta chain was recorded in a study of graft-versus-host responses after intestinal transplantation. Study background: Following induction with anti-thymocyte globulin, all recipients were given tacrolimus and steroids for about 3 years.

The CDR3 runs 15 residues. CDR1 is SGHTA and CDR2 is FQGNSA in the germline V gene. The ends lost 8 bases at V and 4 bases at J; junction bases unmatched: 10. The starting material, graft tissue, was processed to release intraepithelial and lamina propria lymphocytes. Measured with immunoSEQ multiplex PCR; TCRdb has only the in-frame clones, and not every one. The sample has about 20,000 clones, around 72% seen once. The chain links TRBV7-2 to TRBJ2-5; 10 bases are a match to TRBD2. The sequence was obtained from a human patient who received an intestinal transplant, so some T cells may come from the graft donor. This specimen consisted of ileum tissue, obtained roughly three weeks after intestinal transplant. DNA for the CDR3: TGTGCCAGCGGGAGCGGGGGGGCCTTTTTAGAGACCCAGTACTTC. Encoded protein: CASGSGGAFLETQYF.